This T cell receptor (beta chain) was identified during a study of T-cell reconstitution after alpha-beta-depleted transplantation in children. Whole-study results and caveats: Fresh T-cell production supplied most of the T-cell counts and diversity seen one year after transplant.

About this clonotype: Its antigen is undetermined.

Preparing the TCRbeta library involved the use of unique molecular identifiers. TCRdb called the PCR reads again in MiXCR, with one record for every CDR3 protein. The repertoire has just over 950,000 distinct CDR3 sequences, about 29% of them found once; the top ten carry under 30%. The germline gives CDR1 SGHTA, CDR2 FQGNSA. CDR3 length: 14 amino acids. Unmatched junction bases numbered 7, after V lost 4 bases and J lost 5 bases. V gene TRBV7-2 combines with J gene TRBJ1-1; 7 positions match TRBD1. The input for sequencing was PBMCs, mostly from graft donor cells, taken 360 days after TCRalphabeta/CD19-depleted stem cell transplant. This TCR was sampled from a boy in the first two years of life who had a stem cell transplant for SCID, so the T cells may come from the graft donor. CDR3 DNA sequence: TGTGCCAGCAGCTCCCTCCCAGGGGGAACTGAAGCTTTCTTT. Protein sequence: CASSSLPGGTEAFF.